This T cell receptor beta chain derives from a study of blood T cell repertoires in COVID-19. Whole-study context: The United States, Italy and Spain supplied acute and convalescent COVID-19 samples. T cells, B-cell-depleted T cells, or PBMCs provided the cDNA or gDNA that served as material.

In this sample, this clone turned up a few times. Per the original methods: Using reference gene primer amplification, nucleated cell counts were estimated. Sequencing was performed with immunoSEQ multiplex PCR; in TCRdb, only in-frame clones are kept and a portion is missing. The D gene and trimming were derived from the DNA, and the V and J assignments and clone size from that table. The table has 95,000 to 110,000 clones, about 90% seen once. The sequenced sample was peripheral blood. This sequence was found in a middle-aged man with active or convalescent COVID-19.

CDR3 sequence: CAWGQGSYEQYF. CDR3 coding DNA: TGTGCCTGGGGACAGGGTTCCTACGAGCAGTACTTC. V usage is TRBV30 and J usage is TRBJ2-7, with TRBD1 matching over 8 bases. Germline trimming cut 5 bases from V and 1 base from J; bases unmatched to any gene: 1. Germline CDR1 is GTSNPN and CDR2 is SVGIG (reference sequence). CDR3 length equals 12 residues.